One and the same sample provided the 20 T cell receptor beta chains below, sequenced in a study of CXCR3-negative and CXCR3-positive naive CD8 T cells. The study's findings and limits: Relative to CXCR3-negative naive cells, CXCR3-positive naive cells had more hydrophobic TRB CDR3s.

For these TCRs, the target antigens are not known. The libraries of TRB cDNA were constructed through 5' RACE using UMI labels. TCRdb re-called the 5' RACE reads; every CDR3 protein appears as one record, without DNA. In all, the sample yields over 95,000 distinct CDR3 sequences. Sequenced: naive CXCR3+ CD8+ T cells from blood. The sample's subset: CD45RO-CCR7+CD27+CD95- naive CD8+ T cells expressing CXCR3 (TNR3+). The receptors here all came from a human donor in good health. Some clones in this sample may be carry-over from other donors' samples.

V usage is TRBV6-1 and J usage is TRBJ2-1. The CDR3 extends over 13 amino acids. The germline V gene encodes CDR1 MNHNS and CDR2 SASEGT. The CDR3 loop is CASSLGLHNEQFF.

This chain links TRBV7-6 with TRBJ1-1. This CDR3 region has 13 residues. Germline-derived CDR1 and CDR2 are SGHVS and FNYEAQ. CDR3 sequence reads: CASSHEIGTEAFF.

The chain carries TRBV23-1 and TRBJ2-3; TCRdb names TRBD1, which stays unverified in the absence of DNA. TRBV23-1 is designated an ORF whose function remains uncertain. CDR3 length: 18 residues. CDR3 region: CASSQRGRTGRSTDTQYF.

The chain has TRBV7-7 and TRBJ2-7; TCRdb's D gene call, TRBD1, goes unchecked for lack of DNA. Looked up from germline, CDR1 is SSHAT and CDR2 is FNYEAQ (reference sequence). The CDR3 is made up of 15 amino acids. The CDR3: CASSYGTDSSYEQYF. Filled out from reference TRBV7-7 and TRBJ2-7, the complete variable domain reads GAGVSQSPRYKVTKRGQDVTLRCDPISSHATLYWYQQALGQGPEFLTYFNYEAQPDKSGLPSDRFSAERPEGSISTLTIQRTEQRDSAMYRCASSYGTDSSYEQYFGPGTRLTVT.

V usage is TRBV19 and J usage is TRBJ2-7. Germline V lookup: CDR1 LNHDA, CDR2 SQIVND (reference sequence). CDR3 length: 14 residues. CDR3 amino acids: CASSIGGGPYEQYF. The full variable domain, rest sourced from reference TRBV19 and TRBJ2-7, is DGGITQSPKYLFRKEGQNVTLSCEQNLNHDAMYWYRQDPGQGLRLIYYSQIVNDFQKGDIAEGYSVSREKKESFPLTVTSAQKNPTAFYLCASSIGGGPYEQYFGPGTRLTVT.

This CDR3 reads CASSLVGYNEQFF. The chain carries TRBV7-9 and TRBJ2-1. The length of the CDR3 is 13 residues. Germline CDR1 SEHNR, CDR2 FQNEAQ (reference sequence). The full variable domain, rest sourced from reference TRBV7-9 and TRBJ2-1, is DTGVSQNPRHKITKRGQNVTFRCDPISEHNRLYWYRQTLGQGPEFLTYFQNEAQLEKSRLLSDRFSAERPKGSFSTLEIQRTEQGDSAMYLCASSLVGYNEQFFGPGTRLTVL.

This chain's CDR3 is CASSSSSGPNEQFF. The chain is built from TRBV6-2 or TRBV6-3 and TRBJ2-1; TCRdb calls TRBD2, which cannot be checked without DNA. Germline V gene data show CDR1 as MNHEY and CDR2 as SVGEGT. The CDR3 sequence is 14 residues long.

CDR3 loop: CASSLGGGGDTQYF. V gene TRBV11-2 combines with J gene TRBJ2-3; TCRdb reports TRBD1, a call that lacks DNA to check it against. CDR3 length equals 14 residues. Per germline, CDR1 SGHAT and CDR2 FQNNGV.

The chain links TRBV29-1 to TRBJ2-1; TCRdb's D gene call, TRBD1, goes unchecked for lack of DNA. CDR1 is SQVTM and CDR2 is ANQGSEA in the germline V gene. The CDR3 loop spans 13 amino acids. CDR3 in amino acids: CSVDERGVNEQFF.

The chain joins TRBV7-8 to TRBJ2-3; TCRdb selects TRBD1, and the lack of DNA leaves this call unchecked. Per germline, CDR1 SGHVS and CDR2 FQNEAQ. The CDR3 contains 17 residues. CDR3 in amino acids: CASSLVRRGSFTDTQYF.

V and J are TRBV12-3 or TRBV12-4 and TRBJ2-1. This CDR3 comprises 16 residues. The CDR3 spells CASSLALQGPYNEQFF.

The chain links TRBV12-3 or TRBV12-4 to TRBJ1-2. The CDR3 extends over 14 amino acids. CDR3 amino acids: CASSAEDGSYGYTF.

This sequence joins TRBV7-3 and TRBJ2-3; no DNA is available, so the TRBD1 call from TCRdb remains unchecked. CDR1 and CDR2 from the germline V gene are SGHTA and FQGTGA. The CDR3 loop spans 14 amino acids. CDR3 loop: CASTPSGFPDTQYF.

The J gene is TRBJ2-3, the V gene TRBV11-2; absent DNA, TCRdb's TRBD1 call cannot be checked. The CDR3 totals 16 residues. Germline V gives CDR1 SGHAT, CDR2 FQNNGV. CDR3: CASSFLAGGGTDTQYF.

V is TRBV29-1 and J is TRBJ1-2. The length of the CDR3 is 14 residues. Germline CDR1 is SQVTM and CDR2 is ANQGSEA. The chain's CDR3 is CSVDSLMEAYGYTF.

CDR3 sequence: CASSYSASQGLREQYF. The chain is built from TRBV6-6 and TRBJ2-7; there is no DNA to check the TCRdb D call of TRBD1. The CDR3 covers 16 residues. Germline V CDR1 and CDR2: MNHNY, SVGAGI (reference sequence).

The chain has TRBV9 and TRBJ2-1. Germline V gives CDR1 SGDLS, CDR2 YYNGEE. There are 12 residues in the CDR3. CDR3 residues: CASSVGTSEQFF.

V and J are TRBV30 and TRBJ2-5. Germline CDR1 GTSNPN, CDR2 SVGIG (reference sequence). This CDR3 is built from 14 residues. The CDR3 is CAWSVTGPQETQYF.

The CDR3: CASSPPGDEQYF. The V and J genes are TRBV7-2 and TRBJ2-7; checking the TCRdb D call of TRBD1 is not possible without DNA. From germline, CDR1 is SGHTA and CDR2 FQGNSA. The CDR3 spans 12 residues.

The V gene is TRBV6-2 or TRBV6-3, the J gene TRBJ2-3; with no DNA, the TCRdb D assignment of TRBD1 cannot be verified. Germline-derived CDR1 and CDR2 are MNHEY and SVGEGT. The CDR3 has 15 amino acids. CDR3 residues: CASSYDDRDGDTQYF.